Below are 13 T cell receptor beta chains sequenced from a single sample in a study of neurological immune-mediated disorders. TCRdb called the 5' RACE reads again in MiXCR, with one record for every CDR3 protein. The data hold some 65,000 distinct CDR3 sequences, with 5.2% observed a single time. Material for sequencing was PBMCs. The receptors stem from a woman aged 25 to 39 with multiple sclerosis.

V and J are TRBV7-9 and TRBJ1-4; TRBD1 might be the D (5 bases). The CDR3 extends over 12 amino acids. The germline V gene encodes CDR1 SEHNR and CDR2 FQNEAQ (reference sequence). Deletions cut 3 bases from V and 10 bases from J, with 9 bases between. CDR3 nucleotide sequence: TGTGCCAGCAGCTTGGGGGAAGTAAAACTGTTTTTT. Residues: CASSLGEVKLFF.

Many counts were recorded for this clonotype. J is TRBJ1-2 and V is TRBV5-1, with a weak D call TRBD1 (5 bases). The CDR3 extends over 13 amino acids. The germline V gene has CDR1 SGHRS and CDR2 YFSETQ. Deletions cut 0 bases from V and 6 bases from J, with 9 bases between. The CDR3 spells CASSLVPGHGYTF. DNA for the CDR3: TGCGCCAGCAGCTTGGTCCCAGGGCATGGCTACACCTTC.

This clonotype has ten or more counts. The chain uses TRBV7-6 and TRBJ2-3; 10 positions match TRBD2. Germline V gives CDR1 SGHVS, CDR2 FNYEAQ. Trimming cost V 5 bases and J 3 bases; bases outside gene matches: 5. This CDR3 contains 15 residues. The CDR3 region is CASSKGLALTDTQYF. CDR3 in DNA: TGTGCCAGCAGCAAGGGACTAGCGTTGACAGATACGCAGTATTTT.

This clonotype came up many times. The V gene is TRBV5-1, the J gene TRBJ2-5, with 8 bases identical to TRBD2. Germline V gives CDR1 SGHRS, CDR2 YFSETQ. V shed 0 bases, J shed 5 bases, and the junction held 0 bases outside the gene matches. There are 13 residues in the CDR3. The CDR3 sequence: CASSLASGETQYF. As DNA, the CDR3 is TGCGCCAGCAGCTTGGCTAGCGGGGAGACCCAGTACTTC.

The chain joins TRBV6-5 to TRBJ2-7; D is possibly TRBD2 (6 bases). Germline V gene lookup returns CDR1 MNHEY and CDR2 SVGAGI. Trimming took off 3 bases at V and 9 bases at J, with 18 bases between the two ends. The CDR3 runs 14 residues. This CDR3 is CASSYFVGGLAQYF. The CDR3 region has the DNA TGTGCCAGCAGTTATTTCGTGGGGGGACTGGCGCAGTACTTC.

This clonotype was seen many times. The V and J genes are TRBV5-1 and TRBJ2-3; 8 bases fit TRBD1. In germline, CDR1 is SGHRS, CDR2 YFSETQ. Trimming took 0 bases from V and 5 from J; bases not matched to a gene: 2. The CDR3 consists of 14 residues. CDR3 in DNA: TGCGCCAGCAGCTTGGAACAGGGGGAAGATACGCAGTATTTT. Its protein product is CASSLEQGEDTQYF. Based on the CDR3 plus reference TRBV5-1 and TRBJ2-3, the full variable domain is KAGVTQTPRYLIKTRGQQVTLSCSPISGHRSVSWYQQTPGQGLQFLFEYFSETQRNKGNFPGRFSGRQFSNSRSEMNVSTLELGDSALYLCASSLEQGEDTQYFGPGTRLTVL.

This clonotype appeared many times. The rearrangement joins TRBV5-6 to TRBJ2-5; no definite D call. Trimming cost V 1 base and J 8 bases, with 15 bases left between them. In germline, CDR1 is SGHDT, CDR2 YYEEEE. The CDR3 is 14 residues long. CDR3 DNA: TGTGCCAGCAGCTTGTATGGCAATGACAATACCCAGTACTTC. The encoded protein is CASSLYGNDNTQYF.

This clonotype was recorded at least ten times. This chain uses TRBV6-6 with TRBJ2-2; D possibly corresponds to TRBD2 (6 bases). V shed 5 bases and J shed 6 bases, with 13 bases lying between them. Germline loops: CDR1 MNHNY, CDR2 SVGAGI (reference sequence). This CDR3 has 14 amino acids. CDR3 in amino acids: CASSTQSGAGELFF. Here the CDR3 DNA reads TGTGCCAGCAGTACCCAGTCGGGGGCCGGGGAGCTGTTTTTT.

This clonotype turned up a few times. This chain joins TRBV12-3 or TRBV12-4 and TRBJ2-1; TRBD1 matches 8 bases. The CDR3 sequence is 15 residues long. With 6 bases clipped from V and 7 bases from J, the junction kept 11 bases outside the gene matches. CDR3 in amino acids: CASSTRSGGGNEQFF. The CDR3 coding sequence is TGTGCCAGCAGCACACGTTCAGGGGGCGGGAATGAGCAGTTCTTC.

This clonotype was picked up many times. CDR3 in amino acids: CASSPPFATETYEQYF. CDR3 bases: TGTGCCAGCAGTCCCCCCTTTGCGACAGAGACCTACGAGCAGTACTTC. V and J are TRBV12-3 or TRBV12-4 and TRBJ2-7, with a tentative D call TRBD1 (5 bases). The V end was cut by 5 bases, the J end by 2 bases, with 19 bases between. This CDR3 comprises 16 residues.

This clonotype was seen repeatedly, ten times or more. The V gene is TRBV28, the J gene TRBJ2-3; D is undetermined. V lost 9 bases, J lost 4 bases, and 11 bases lay in between. Germline V lookup: CDR1 MDHEN, CDR2 SYDVKM. CDR3 length: 12 amino acids. CDR3 loop: CASRLNSDTQYF. The CDR3 nucleotides read TGTGCCAGTAGGCTTAACTCAGATACGCAGTATTTT.

This clonotype was recorded many times. V is TRBV20-1 and J is TRBJ2-1, with TRBD2 matching 12 bases. This CDR3 region has 13 residues. Germline loops: CDR1 DFQATT, CDR2 SNEGSKA (reference sequence). V lost 5 bases, J lost 7 bases, and 3 bases stayed unmatched. CDR3 in DNA: TGCAGTGCTTTTGGACTAGCGGGGAATGAGCAGTTCTTC. Protein: CSAFGLAGNEQFF.

This clonotype was counted at least ten times. The chain is built from TRBV11-2 and TRBJ1-4; 9 bases match TRBD1. The germline V gene has CDR1 SGHAT and CDR2 FQNNGV. V shed 3 bases and J 7 bases; nucleotides not matched to a gene: 3. The CDR3 loop spans 14 amino acids. The CDR3 nucleotides are TGTGCCAGCAGCTTCTGGGACAGGGCTGAAAAACTGTTTTTT. This translates into CASSFWDRAEKLFF.